This TCR beta chain was observed in a study of cytomegalovirus exposure and HLA in healthy donors. Clones were sequenced by immunoSEQ multiplex PCR, and TCRdb holds only the in-frame ones, with some missing. This sample yields roughly 120,000 clones, of which 70% to 90% are seen a single time; 1.5% to 2% belongs to the top ten. The specimen sequenced was PBMCs. The receptor was isolated from a man aged 18 to 35 in good health and CMV-seronegative.

The CDR3 DNA is TGTGCCAGCAGGACCGGGACAGGGGGATCACCCCTCCACTTT. Translated: CASRTGTGGSPLHF. The genes are TRBV9 and TRBJ1-6; TRBD1 matches at 11 bases. Germline loops: CDR1 SGDLS, CDR2 YYNGEE. The CDR3 is 14 amino acids. The V and J ends lost 5 bases and 10 bases, in that order; junction bases with no gene match: 5.